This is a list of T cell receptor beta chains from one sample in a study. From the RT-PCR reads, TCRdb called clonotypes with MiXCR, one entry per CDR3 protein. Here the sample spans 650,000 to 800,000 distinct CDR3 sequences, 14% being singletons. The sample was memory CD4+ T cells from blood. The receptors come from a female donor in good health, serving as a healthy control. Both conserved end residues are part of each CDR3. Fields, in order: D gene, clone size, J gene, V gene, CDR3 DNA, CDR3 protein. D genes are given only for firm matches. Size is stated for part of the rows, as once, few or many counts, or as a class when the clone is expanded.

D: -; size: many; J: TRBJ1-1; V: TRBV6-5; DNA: TGTGCCAGCCGCGAGGTCAGTGGTAGTGAAGCTTTCTTT; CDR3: CASREVSGSEAFF
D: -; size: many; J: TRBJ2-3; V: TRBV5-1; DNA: TGCGCCAGCAGCTGGTGGGGCCCAGCCACAGATACGCAGTATTTT; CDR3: CASSWWGPATDTQYF
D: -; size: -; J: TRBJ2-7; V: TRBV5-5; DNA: TGTGCCAGCAGCTTGGAACTCCGAGCCGGCGAGCAGTACTTC; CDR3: CASSLELRAGEQYF
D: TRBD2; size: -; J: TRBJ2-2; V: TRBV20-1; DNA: TGCAGTGCTATGACTAGCGGGAGGGCCGCCACCGGGGAGCTGTTTTTT; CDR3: CSAMTSGRAATGELFF
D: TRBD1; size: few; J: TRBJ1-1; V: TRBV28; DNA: TGTGCCAGCAGTCCGTCCTCCGGGACAGGGGATGGGACTGAAGCTTTCTTT; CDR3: CASSPSSGTGDGTEAFF
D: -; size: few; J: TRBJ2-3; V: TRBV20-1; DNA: TGCAGTGCTAGGGTCTCGGGGGTGGATACGCAGTATTTT; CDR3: CSARVSGVDTQYF
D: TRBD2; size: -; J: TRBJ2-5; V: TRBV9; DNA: TGTGCCAGCAGCGTGCAGAGCGGGAGGGAGTGGGGAGAGACCCAGTACTTC; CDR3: CASSVQSGREWGETQYF
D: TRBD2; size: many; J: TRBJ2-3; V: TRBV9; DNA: TGTGCCAGCAGCGCGGGATCTAGCGGGGGTTATACGCAGTATTTT; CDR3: CASSAGSSGGYTQYF
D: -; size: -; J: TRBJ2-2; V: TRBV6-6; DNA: TGTGCCAGCAGTTACTCGATGTCCCGGGCCCTCTTCTCCGGGGAGCTGTTTTTT; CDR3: CASSYSMSRALFSGELFF
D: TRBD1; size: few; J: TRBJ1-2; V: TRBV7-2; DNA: TGTGCCAGCAGCTTACGGCCAGGGGGTCTCGGCTATGGCTACACCTTC; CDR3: CASSLRPGGLGYGYTF
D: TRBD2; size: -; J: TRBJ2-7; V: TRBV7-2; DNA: TGTGCCAGCAGCTTAGCGGCCTTCGGACTAGCGGGATCAGGCGAGCAGTACTTC; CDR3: CASSLAAFGLAGSGEQYF
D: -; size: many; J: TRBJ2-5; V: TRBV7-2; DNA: TGTGCCAGCAGCTTAAGGACGTACGAAGAGACCCAGTACTTC; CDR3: CASSLRTYEETQYF
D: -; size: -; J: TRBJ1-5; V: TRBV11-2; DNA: TGTGCCAGCAGTGATAACGGACAATACGATCAGCCCCAGCATTTT; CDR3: CASSDNGQYDQPQHF
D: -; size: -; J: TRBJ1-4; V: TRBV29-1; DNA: TGCAGCGTTGCGGGGGGCGGGGAAAAACTGTTTTTT; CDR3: CSVAGGGEKLFF
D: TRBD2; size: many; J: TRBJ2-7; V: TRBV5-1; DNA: TGCGCCAGCTCCTCCGGGAGGAGCTCCTACGAGCAGTACTTC; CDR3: CASSSGRSSYEQYF
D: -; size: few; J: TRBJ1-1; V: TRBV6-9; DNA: TGTGCCAGCGCACACGTGGGGTCGGACACTGAAGCTTTCTTT; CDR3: CASAHVGSDTEAFF
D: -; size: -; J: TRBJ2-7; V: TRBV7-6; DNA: TGTGCCAGCAGCTCCGGCAGGGCCGGAGAGCAGTACTTC; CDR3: CASSSGRAGEQYF
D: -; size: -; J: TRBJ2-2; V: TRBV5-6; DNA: TGTGCCAGCAGCTTGGGTTTTCTCGGGGAGCTGTTTTTT; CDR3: CASSLGFLGELFF
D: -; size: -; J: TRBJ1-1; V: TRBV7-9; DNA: TGTGCCAGCAGCTTTCCGGGAAGGGGAGCTTTCTTT; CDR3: CASSFPGRGAFF
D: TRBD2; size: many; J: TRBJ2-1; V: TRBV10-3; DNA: TGTGCCATCAGTGGGACTAGCGGTAATGAGCAGTTCTTC; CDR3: CAISGTSGNEQFF
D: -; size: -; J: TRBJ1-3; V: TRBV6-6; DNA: TGTGCCAGCAGTTACTCGTTGGGCAGTAGCTCTGGAAACACCATATATTTT; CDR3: CASSYSLGSSSGNTIYF
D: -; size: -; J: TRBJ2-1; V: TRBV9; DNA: TGTGCCAGCAGCCTCCCAGGACCCTACAATGAGCAGTTCTTC; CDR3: CASSLPGPYNEQFF
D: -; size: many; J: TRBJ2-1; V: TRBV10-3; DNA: TGTGCCATCAGCACCGGACAGGGAGGGTCCTACAATGAGCAGTTCTTC; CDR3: CAISTGQGGSYNEQFF
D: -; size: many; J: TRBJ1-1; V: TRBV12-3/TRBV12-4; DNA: TGTGCCAGCAGTACCGGTCTCGGTAACACTGAAGCTTTCTTT; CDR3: CASSTGLGNTEAFF
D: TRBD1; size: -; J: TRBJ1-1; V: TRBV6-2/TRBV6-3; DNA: TGTGCCAGCAGTGACGGACAGGGGAAGGGCACTGAAGCTTTCTTT; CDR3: CASSDGQGKGTEAFF
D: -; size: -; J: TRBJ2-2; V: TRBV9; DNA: TGTGCCAGCAGCGTAGCCGGGCCTACCGGGGAGCTGTTTTTT; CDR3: CASSVAGPTGELFF
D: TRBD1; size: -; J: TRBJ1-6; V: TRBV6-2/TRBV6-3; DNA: TGTGCCACTTTCGACAGGGGGGCTTCACCCCTCCACTTT; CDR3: CATFDRGASPLHF
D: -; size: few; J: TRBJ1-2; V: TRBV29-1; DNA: TGCAGCGTGATGACGGACAACTATGGCTACACCTTC; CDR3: CSVMTDNYGYTF
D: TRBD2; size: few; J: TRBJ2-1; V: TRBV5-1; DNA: TGCGCCAGCAGCGCAGGAGGGACTAGCGGGAGGAGTGAGCAGTTCTTC; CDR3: CASSAGGTSGRSEQFF
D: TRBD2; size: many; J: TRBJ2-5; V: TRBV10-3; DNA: TGTGCCATCAGTGAGTCTCGCGCGGGAGTGGGAGAGACCCAGTACTTC; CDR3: CAISESRAGVGETQYF
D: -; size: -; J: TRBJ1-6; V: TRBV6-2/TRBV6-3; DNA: TGTGCCAGCAGTCGGTATCGGTCACCCCTCCACTTT; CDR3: CASSRYRSPLHF
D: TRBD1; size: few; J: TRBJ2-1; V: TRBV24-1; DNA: TGTGCCACCAGTGACCAGACAGGGGAGAACAATGAGCAGTTCTTC; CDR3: CATSDQTGENNEQFF
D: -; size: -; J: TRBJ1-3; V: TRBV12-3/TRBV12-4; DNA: TGTGCCAGCACCCTTATGGACTCTGGAAACACCATATATTTT; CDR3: CASTLMDSGNTIYF
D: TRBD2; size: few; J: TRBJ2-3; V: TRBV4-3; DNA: TGCGCCAGCAGCACCTCGCCTCCTATAGCGGGAGGAACAGATACGCAGTATTTT; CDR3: CASSTSPPIAGGTDTQYF
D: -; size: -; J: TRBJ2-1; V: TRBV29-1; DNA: TGCAGCGTTGATCTGGGGCACCAATCGGGCAATGAGCAGTTCTTC; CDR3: CSVDLGHQSGNEQFF
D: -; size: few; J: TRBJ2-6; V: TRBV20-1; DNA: TGCAGTGCTAGAGTTGGGGACTTCTCTGGGGCCAACGTCCTGACTTTC; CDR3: CSARVGDFSGANVLTF
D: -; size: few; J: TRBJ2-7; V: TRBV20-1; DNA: TGCAGTGCTAGAGATCTGAGACAGGGAGGGGGCTACGAGCAGTACTTC; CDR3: CSARDLRQGGGYEQYF
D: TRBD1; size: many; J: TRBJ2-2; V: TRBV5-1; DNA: TGCGCCAGCAGCCCGGGACAGGAGAACACCGGGGAGCTGTTTTTT; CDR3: CASSPGQENTGELFF
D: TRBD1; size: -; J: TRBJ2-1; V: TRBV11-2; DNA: TGTGCCAGCAGCTTACGGCAGGGCGTCGGGACAGGGGACAATGAGCAGTTCTTC; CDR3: CASSLRQGVGTGDNEQFF
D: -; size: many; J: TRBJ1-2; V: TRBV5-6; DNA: TGTGCCAGCGGAAGGGATAACTATGGCTACACCTTC; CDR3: CASGRDNYGYTF